This TCR beta chain emerged from a study of cytomegalovirus exposure and HLA in healthy donors. Regarding the study as a whole: In a later analysis, TCR beta V- and J-gene trimming showed a link to a missense DCLRE1C variant.

Details on this clone: What it binds is unknown.

The germline gives CDR1 MNHEY, CDR2 SVGAGI. V lost 0 bases and J 1 base, leaving 10 bases between the germline ends. The CDR3 is made up of 16 amino acids. It was with 60 Vbeta and 13 Jbeta primers that the PCR ran. Using immunoSEQ multiplex PCR, the repertoire was profiled, and TCRdb retains in-frame clones only, with some absent. This sample has about 160,000 clones; roughly 80% occur once, and the top ten carry roughly 7.6%. Source material: PBMCs. The chain carries TRBV6-5 and TRBJ2-4; D remains unclear. The receptor comes from a woman aged 30 to 39 in good health and CMV-seropositive. CDR3 amino acids: CASSYSDSLAKNIQYF. The CDR3 nucleotides read TGTGCCAGCAGTTACTCGGATAGCTTGGCCAAAAACATTCAGTACTTC.